This T cell receptor (beta chain) stems from a study of glioma-infiltrating T cells (dated by TCRdb to the mid-2010s). About the study as a whole: Sequencing of TCR alpha- and beta-chain repertoires was performed on glioma tissue, on non-neoplastic brain tissue, and on matched peripheral blood mononuclear cells. To gauge divergence between tissue and blood T-cell populations, every tissue-infiltrating repertoire was compared against the peripheral blood repertoire from the same patient. Three low-grade glioma patients, roughly 8 primary glioblastoma patients and three non-glioma patients contributing non-neoplastic brain tissue were included in the paired cohort.

The iRepertoire nested amplicon-rescue multiplex PCR (arm-PCR) platform was used to amplify TCR alpha and beta CDR3 regions from RNA. The input for one-step reverse transcription and amplification was 100-400 ng of tissue mRNA or PBMC total RNA. After bead purification, a secondary multiplex PCR added Illumina adapters, and libraries were gel-purified between 200 and 400 bp. Libraries carried internal 6-nucleotide barcodes used for demultiplexing. The libraries were sequenced on an Illumina MiSeq using 2x220 or 2x250 nucleotide paired-end reads. On the study's bioinformatics: FLASH 1.2.11 was used to merge paired reads, and BWA-MEM then aligned the reads to the GRCh37 human genome before TRA and TRB reads were extracted. V and J assignment used an IMGT-derived reference of cassette sequences and CDR3 motifs that included pseudogenes. Three-frame translation of reads was performed, and productive CDR3s were defined as those with a C...FGXG motif and no stop codons. A clonotype was defined as a unique combination of a V-J cassette pair and a CDR3 amino acid sequence. Filtering of reads was based on Hamming distance, with the threshold set by the sequence error rate of each sample in mapped regions. In-frame beta chains were kept once TCRdb had trimmed the public reads at Q25 with fastp and called clones with MiXCR. Each record represents a unique CDR3 protein, reported with the most common genes and DNA among its rows. TCRdb, not the authors, supplied the V and J calls. The sample table records approximately 88,000 distinct CDR3 sequences; approximately 22% of these occur just once. The ten largest clones represent approximately 6.7% of the sample.

Ten or more counts support this clonotype. The clone's antigen remains unknown. No base quality information exists; no much larger clone differs at one position. Study-wide findings and limitations: In non-neoplastic patients, VJ-independent divergence between tissue and blood fell below expectation, whereas in all gliomas, and especially in low-grade gliomas, the divergence rose above expectation. The group comparisons were based on small numbers of patients: three non-neoplastic, three low-grade glioma and eight glioblastoma patients. Tissue and blood shared very few CDR3 sequences, a result attributed to high CDR3 diversity and limited sampling.

Deletion took 4 bases off V and 6 bases off J, with a span of 12 bases between the germline ends. The CDR3 covers 12 residues, taking in both the cysteine and the phenylalanine. Only the CDR3 DNA stays, 36 bases, in frame from base 1. Reading the germline V gene gives CDR1 SQVTM and CDR2 ANQGSEA. The sequence was obtained from a human donor with low-grade glioma or glioblastoma, undergoing nonglioma brain surgery, or in good health (not recorded which). The rearranged segments are TRBV29-1 and TRBJ1-2; the D region possibly corresponds to TRBD1 (5 bases align). Sequencing input: glioma tissue, nonneoplastic brain tissue, or PBMCs (not recorded which). The DNA sequence is as follows: TGCAGCGTTGTCTGGCAGGGCCATGGCTACACCTTC. Its translation reads: CSVVWQGHGYTF.